This T cell receptor beta chain came from a study of cytomegalovirus exposure and HLA in healthy donors. Sequencing was performed with immunoSEQ multiplex PCR; in TCRdb, only in-frame clones are kept and a portion is missing. The profile shows about 180,000 clones, roughly 89% of them singletons. The sample consisted of PBMCs. The sequence was collected from a woman aged 25 to 39 in good health and CMV-seronegative.

Written as DNA, the CDR3 is TGTGCCAGCTCACCACGACAGGGGGCGGAATTTGGCTATGGCTACACCTTC. Amino acid sequence: CASSPRQGAEFGYGYTF. The V and J genes are TRBV18 and TRBJ1-2; 10 nucleotides line up with TRBD1. Germline CDR1 is KGHSH and CDR2 is LQKENI. This CDR3 spans 17 amino acids. Trimming removed 1 base from V and 4 bases from J; junction bases left unmatched: 9.